This is a list of T cell receptor beta chains from one sample in a study of T cell responses to AZD1222 COVID-19 vaccine. Sequencing used immunoSEQ multiplex PCR; TCRdb keeps in-frame clones, though not all of them. Here the sample spans over 130,000 clones, around 90% being singletons. The sample was peripheral blood, taken 28 days after the second AZD1222 dose. These receptors came from an adult who received the AZD1222 COVID-19 vaccine. Both conserved end residues are part of each CDR3. A D gene is named only where the DNA matches it firmly. Expanded clones are given a class, and other clones once, few, many or no size at all.

>-|TRBD2|TRBJ2-3|TRBV27
CASRNGGGTDTQYF
TGTGCCAGCAGGAATGGGGGGGGCACAGATACGCAGTATTTT
>-|TRBD2|TRBJ2-7|TRBV7-8
CASSLLVAGPYEQYF
TGTGCCAGCAGCTTATTGGTAGCGGGGCCCTACGAGCAGTACTTC
>-|TRBD2|TRBJ2-7|TRBV20-1
CSASPASGDFYEQYF
TGCAGTGCTAGTCCCGCTAGCGGGGATTTCTACGAGCAGTACTTC
>once|-|TRBJ1-2|TRBV7-9
CASSVGGGANYGYTF
TGTGCCAGCAGCGTCGGCGGGGGAGCTAACTATGGCTACACCTTC
>-|-|TRBJ1-5|TRBV4-1
CASSQDWGGSQPQHF
TGCGCCAGCAGCCAAGATTGGGGGGGTAGTCAGCCCCAGCATTTT
>-|TRBD1|TRBJ2-7|TRBV11-2
CASSLMPAVGTVLYEQYF
TGTGCCAGCAGCTTAATGCCGGCGGTCGGGACAGTCCTCTACGAGCAGTACTTC
>-|-|TRBJ1-5|TRBV24-1
CATSDGGDQPQHF
TGTGCCACCAGTGACGGGGGGGATCAGCCCCAGCATTTT
>once|-|TRBJ2-2|TRBV6-5
CASSYVWGRHTGELFF
TGTGCCAGCAGTTACGTTTGGGGACGGCACACCGGGGAGCTGTTTTTT
>-|-|TRBJ1-2|TRBV29-1
CSVGHPQAPLYGYTF
TGCAGCGTTGGCCACCCTCAGGCTCCCTTATATGGCTACACCTTC
>-|-|TRBJ1-2|TRBV12-3/TRBV12-4
CASSFGGEGGYTF
TGTGCCAGCAGTTTCGGAGGGGAGGGTGGCTACACCTTC
>few|-|TRBJ2-2|TRBV5-6
CASSFTGELFF
TGTGCCAGCAGCTTCACCGGGGAGCTGTTTTTT
>-|-|TRBJ2-5|TRBV10-1
CASSEFGGSGETQYF
TGCGCCAGCAGTGAGTTCGGAGGGTCCGGGGAGACCCAGTACTTC
>-|TRBD1|TRBJ1-5|TRBV4-1
CASSQDGSGGNQPQHF
TGCGCCAGCAGCCAAGATGGGTCAGGGGGGAATCAGCCCCAGCATTTT
>-|TRBD1|TRBJ2-1|TRBV5-5
CASSLLWRDRVTYNEQFF
TGTGCCAGCAGCTTGCTCTGGCGGGACAGGGTAACCTACAATGAGCAGTTCTTC
>-|-|TRBJ2-7|TRBV14
CASSQDFRSKQYF
TGTGCCAGCAGCCAAGATTTTCGGAGCAAGCAGTACTTC
>-|TRBD1|TRBJ1-6|TRBV3-1/TRBV3-2
CASSQDEAGGSNSPLHF
TGTGCCAGCAGCCAAGATGAGGCAGGGGGCTCGAATTCACCCCTCCACTTT
>-|-|TRBJ2-5|TRBV7-9
CASSPSRPSPQETQYF
TGTGCCAGCAGCCCATCCCGACCGTCTCCCCAAGAGACCCAGTACTTC
>-|TRBD1|TRBJ1-1|TRBV11-1
CASSLDRATEAFF
TGTGCCAGCAGCTTGGACAGGGCCACTGAAGCTTTCTTT
>-|-|TRBJ2-6|TRBV21-1
CASSKRQSGAYSGANVLTF
TGTGCCAGCAGCAAAAGACAGTCGGGGGCCTACTCTGGGGCCAACGTCCTGACTTTC
>-|-|TRBJ2-2|TRBV18
CASSRDGKNTGELFF
TGTGCCAGCTCACGGGACGGGAAGAACACCGGGGAGCTGTTTTTT
>-|-|TRBJ2-7|TRBV27
CASSLEGGGYEQYF
TGTGCCAGCAGTTTGGAGGGAGGGGGGTACGAGCAGTACTTC
>-|-|TRBJ2-1|TRBV5-1
CASSPRKTSYNEQFF
TGCGCCAGCAGCCCCCGGAAGACCTCCTACAATGAGCAGTTCTTC
>-|TRBD2|TRBJ2-1|TRBV4-1
CASSQDGASGIRNEQFF
TGCGCCAGCAGCCAAGATGGGGCTAGCGGGATAAGGAATGAGCAGTTCTTC
>-|-|TRBJ2-7|TRBV18
CASSLDSYEQYF
TGTGCCAGCTCACTGGATTCATACGAGCAGTACTTC
>-|TRBD1|TRBJ1-1|TRBV27
CASSWGTGRTEAFF
TGTGCCAGCAGTTGGGGGACAGGTAGAACTGAAGCTTTCTTT
>-|-|TRBJ1-1|TRBV5-4
CASSLMPGSGTEAFF
TGTGCCAGCAGCTTGATGCCAGGGTCGGGCACTGAAGCTTTCTTT
>once|-|TRBJ1-2|TRBV20-1
CSASQDNYGYTF
TGCAGTGCTAGTCAGGATAACTATGGCTACACCTTC
>-|-|TRBJ2-7|TRBV12-3/TRBV12-4
CASSLRQPYEQYF
TGTGCCAGCAGTTTGAGACAACCCTACGAGCAGTACTTC
>once|TRBD1|TRBJ1-4|TRBV15
CATSARQGNEKLFF
TGTGCCACCAGCGCAAGACAGGGGAATGAAAAACTGTTTTTT
>-|-|TRBJ2-2|TRBV15
CATSRVDSTGELFF
TGTGCCACCAGCAGAGTGGACAGCACCGGGGAGCTGTTTTTT
>-|-|TRBJ1-6|TRBV2
CASWKDRNNSPLHF
TGTGCCAGCTGGAAGGACAGAAATAATTCACCCCTCCACTTT
>-|-|TRBJ1-1|TRBV7-9
CASSLDGMNTEAFF
TGTGCCAGCAGCTTGGACGGTATGAACACTGAAGCTTTCTTT
>-|TRBD2|TRBJ2-7|TRBV6-6
CASKDRGGDEQYF
TGTGCCAGCAAGGATAGGGGAGGGGACGAGCAGTACTTC
>-|TRBD2|TRBJ2-7|TRBV6-2/TRBV6-3
CASSPRGTSRYEQYF
TGTGCCAGCAGCCCTAGGGGGACTAGTAGGTACGAGCAGTACTTC
>-|TRBD2|TRBJ2-1|TRBV5-4
CASSSLGGRDNEQFF
TGTGCCAGCAGCTCCCTAGGCGGGAGGGACAATGAGCAGTTCTTC
>-|-|TRBJ1-3|TRBV15
CATSRGPRGSGNTIYF
TGTGCCACCAGCAGAGGCCCTCGGGGATCTGGAAACACCATATATTTT
>-|-|TRBJ1-5|TRBV19
CASSPQSRGNQPQHF
TGTGCCAGTAGTCCGCAATCCAGGGGTAATCAGCCCCAGCATTTT
>-|TRBD1|TRBJ1-3|TRBV30
CAWEGQVHSGNTIYF
TGTGCCTGGGAAGGACAGGTCCACTCTGGAAACACCATATATTTT
>-|-|TRBJ2-5|TRBV29-1
CSVGQAFETQYF
TGCAGCGTTGGGCAGGCGTTTGAGACCCAGTACTTC
>-|-|TRBJ1-5|TRBV5-5
CASSEGTKNQPQHF
TGTGCCAGCAGCGAAGGGACAAAGAATCAGCCCCAGCATTTT
>-|TRBD2|TRBJ2-2|TRBV19
CASSIGGRLGGELFF
TGTGCCAGTAGTATAGGCGGGAGACTGGGCGGGGAGCTGTTTTTT
>-|TRBD2|TRBJ2-1|TRBV6-1
CASSETSGSHYEQFF
TGTGCCAGCAGTGAGACTAGCGGGAGTCACTATGAGCAGTTCTTC
>-|-|TRBJ2-7|TRBV25-1
CASSESQTYEQYF
TGTGCCAGCAGTGAATCTCAGACTTACGAGCAGTACTTC
>-|-|TRBJ1-6|TRBV9
CASSLRGNSPLHF
TGTGCCAGCAGCCTAAGAGGGAATTCACCCCTCCACTTT
>-|-|TRBJ2-1|TRBV19
CASSTRDSSYNEQFF
TGTGCCAGTAGCACCCGGGACTCCTCCTACAATGAGCAGTTCTTC
>-|-|TRBJ1-2|TRBV7-9
CASSLAVSIYGYTF
TGTGCCAGCAGCTTAGCGGTGTCTATCTATGGCTACACCTTC
>-|-|TRBJ1-2|TRBV19
CASSIGGPALHGYTF
TGTGCCAGTAGTATTGGGGGGCCTGCTCTACATGGCTACACCTTC
>-|-|TRBJ1-2|TRBV3-1/TRBV3-2
CASSQVGGDGYTF
TGTGCCAGCAGCCAAGTGGGAGGAGATGGCTACACCTTC
>few|TRBD1|TRBJ1-2|TRBV7-9
CASSSGTGEHHGYTF
TGTGCCAGCAGCTCCGGGACAGGGGAACATCATGGCTACACCTTC